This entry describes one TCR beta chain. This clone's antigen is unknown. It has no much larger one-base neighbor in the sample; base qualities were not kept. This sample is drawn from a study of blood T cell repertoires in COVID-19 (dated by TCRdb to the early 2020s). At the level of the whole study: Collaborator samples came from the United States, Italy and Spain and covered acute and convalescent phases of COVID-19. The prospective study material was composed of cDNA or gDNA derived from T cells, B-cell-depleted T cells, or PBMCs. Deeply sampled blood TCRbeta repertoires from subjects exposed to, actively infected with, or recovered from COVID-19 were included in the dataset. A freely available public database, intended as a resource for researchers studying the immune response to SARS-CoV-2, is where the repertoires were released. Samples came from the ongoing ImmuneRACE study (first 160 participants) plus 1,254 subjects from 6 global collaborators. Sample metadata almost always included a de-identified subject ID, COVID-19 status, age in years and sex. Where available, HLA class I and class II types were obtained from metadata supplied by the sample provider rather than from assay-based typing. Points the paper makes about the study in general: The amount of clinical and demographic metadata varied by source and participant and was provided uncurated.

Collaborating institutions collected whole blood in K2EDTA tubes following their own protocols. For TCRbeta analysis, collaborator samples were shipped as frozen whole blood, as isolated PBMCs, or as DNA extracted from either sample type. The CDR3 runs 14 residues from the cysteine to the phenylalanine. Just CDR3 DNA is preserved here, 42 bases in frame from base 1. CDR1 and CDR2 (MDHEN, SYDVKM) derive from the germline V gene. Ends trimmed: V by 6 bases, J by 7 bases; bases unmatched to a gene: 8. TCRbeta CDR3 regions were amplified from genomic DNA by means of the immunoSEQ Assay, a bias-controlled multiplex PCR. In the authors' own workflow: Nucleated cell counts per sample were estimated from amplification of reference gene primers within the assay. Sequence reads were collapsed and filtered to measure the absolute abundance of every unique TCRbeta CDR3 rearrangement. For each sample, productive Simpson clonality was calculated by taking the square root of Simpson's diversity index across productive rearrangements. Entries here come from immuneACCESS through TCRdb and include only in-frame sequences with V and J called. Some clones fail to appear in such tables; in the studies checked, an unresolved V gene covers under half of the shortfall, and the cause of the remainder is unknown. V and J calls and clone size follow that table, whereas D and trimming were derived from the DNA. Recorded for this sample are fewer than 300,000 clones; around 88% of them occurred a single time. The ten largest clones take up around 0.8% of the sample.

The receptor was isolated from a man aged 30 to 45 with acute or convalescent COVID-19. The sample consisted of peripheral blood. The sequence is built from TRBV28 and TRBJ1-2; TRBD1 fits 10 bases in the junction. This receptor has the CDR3 CASSQDRGRGGYTF. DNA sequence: TGTGCCAGCAGCCAAGACAGGGGGCGGGGTGGCTACACCTTC.